One sample yielded the 4 T cell receptor beta chains listed below, sequenced in a study of low-dose radiotherapy and immunotherapy resistance in tumors. Specified time point: before trial treatment. Priming of first-strand cDNA relied on TRAV- and TRBV-specific primers (covering alpha and beta chains). Amplification, which lasted approximately 19 PCR cycles, used a constant-region primer and V-primer adapter to amplify TCRs. In TCRdb, the reads were re-called with MiXCR into one record per CDR3 protein. The sample has tens of thousands of distinct CDR3 sequences, over 15% seen once; the top ten hold 2.5% to 3.5%. The sequences come from PBMCs, collected before treatment. The origin of the receptors is a male donor with prostate cancer.

This clonotype showed up many times. The gene calls are TRBV27 and TRBJ2-5; 13 nucleotides align to TRBD2. There are 18 residues in the CDR3. V was pared by 5 bases and J by 2 bases, with 11 bases of the junction left unmatched. Germline CDR1 and CDR2: MNHEY and SMNVEV (reference sequence). The CDR3 loop reads CASSLISTSGGRQETQYF. Written as DNA, the CDR3 is TGTGCCAGCAGTCTCATATCGACTAGCGGGGGGAGGCAAGAGACCCAGTACTTC.

This clonotype has at least ten counts. The gene calls are TRBV29-1 and TRBJ2-7; D is possibly TRBD1 (5 bases). CDR3 length: 16 residues. V dropped 1 base and J dropped 6 bases, with 22 bases sitting between them. Germline lookup yields CDR1 SQVTM and CDR2 ANQGSEA. The CDR3, as DNA: TGCAGCGTTGAAGTCATGACCAGGGCCTCTCTCCGCGAGCAGTACTTC. Protein product: CSVEVMTRASLREQYF.

This clonotype occurred many times. The rearrangement joins TRBV11-2 to TRBJ2-5, with D perhaps TRBD1 or TRBD2 (5 bases each). The CDR3 has 14 residues. V was shortened by 3 bases and J by 1 base, with 9 bases between the two germline ends. Germline lookup yields CDR1 SGHAT and CDR2 FQNNGV. The CDR3: CASSLGTFQETQYF. CDR3 nucleotides: TGTGCCAGCAGCTTGGGGACCTTCCAAGAGACCCAGTACTTC.

A remark on this clonotype: A far larger clone is just one base off, so this is likely a read error. CDR3 DNA sequence: TGTGCCAGCAGTGAACTAGTAGGCGAGCAGTACTTC. Translating gives CASSELVGEQYF. The V call is TRBV25-1, the J call TRBJ2-7; no clear D gene. Germline CDR1 is MGHDK and CDR2 is SYGVNS. The CDR3 runs to 12 residues. Between the trimmed V and J ends, which lost 2 bases and 6 bases, there was a span of 8 bases.